This TCR beta chain was sequenced in a study of Ad26.COV2.S vaccination and SARS-CoV-2 variants. Findings and limits, study-wide: Analyses of TCR breadth and depth may have underestimated total T cell responses. Compared with placebo recipients, vaccine recipients had higher spike-specific TCR breadth.

Comments on this clone: Its antigen is unidentified.

Sequencing was performed with immunoSEQ multiplex PCR; in TCRdb, only in-frame clones are kept and a portion is missing. The profile covers around 86,000 clones, with 82% appearing a single time and 16% taken by the ten largest. The germline V gene has CDR1 SGHTA and CDR2 FQGTGA. After removal of 5 bases from V and 2 bases from J, the junction contained 6 bases not matched to a gene. The CDR3 extends over 15 amino acids. Sequenced material: peripheral blood, taken after recovery from COVID-19. The chain carries TRBV7-3 and TRBJ1-2; 9 positions agree with TRBD1. The receptor was derived from a human donor who had recovered from COVID-19. The CDR3 region has the DNA TGTGCCAGCAGCCCACAGGGGGCTAGGAACTATGGCTACACCTTC. Its translation: CASSPQGARNYGYTF.